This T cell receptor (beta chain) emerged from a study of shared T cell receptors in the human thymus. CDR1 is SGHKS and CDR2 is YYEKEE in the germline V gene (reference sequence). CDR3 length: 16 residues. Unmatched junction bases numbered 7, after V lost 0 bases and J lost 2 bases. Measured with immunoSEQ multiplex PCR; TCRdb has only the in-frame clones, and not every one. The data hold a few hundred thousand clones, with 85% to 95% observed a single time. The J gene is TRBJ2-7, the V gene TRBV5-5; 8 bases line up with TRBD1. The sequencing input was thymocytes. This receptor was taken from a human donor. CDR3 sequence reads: CASSLGGQATTYEQYF. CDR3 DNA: TGTGCCAGCAGCTTGGGGGGACAGGCGACGACCTACGAGCAGTACTTC.